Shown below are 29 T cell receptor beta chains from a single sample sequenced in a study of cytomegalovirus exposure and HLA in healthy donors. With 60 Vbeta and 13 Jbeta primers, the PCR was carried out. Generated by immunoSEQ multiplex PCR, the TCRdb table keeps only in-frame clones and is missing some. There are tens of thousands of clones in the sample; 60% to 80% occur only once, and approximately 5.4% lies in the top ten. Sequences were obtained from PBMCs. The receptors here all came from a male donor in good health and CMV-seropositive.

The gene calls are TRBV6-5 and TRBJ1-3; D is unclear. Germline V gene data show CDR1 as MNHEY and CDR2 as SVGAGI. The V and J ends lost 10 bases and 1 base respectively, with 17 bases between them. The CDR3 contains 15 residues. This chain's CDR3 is CATRRGSGSGNTIYF. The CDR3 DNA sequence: TGTGCCACCAGGCGAGGGTCCGGGTCTGGAAACACCATATATTTT.

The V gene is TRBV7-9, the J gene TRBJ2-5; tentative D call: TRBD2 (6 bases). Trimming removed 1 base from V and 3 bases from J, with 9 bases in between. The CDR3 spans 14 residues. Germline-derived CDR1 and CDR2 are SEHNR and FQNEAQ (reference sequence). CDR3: CASSLVSGEETQYF. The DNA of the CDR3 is TGTGCCAGCAGCTTAGTGTCGGGAGAAGAGACCCAGTACTTC.

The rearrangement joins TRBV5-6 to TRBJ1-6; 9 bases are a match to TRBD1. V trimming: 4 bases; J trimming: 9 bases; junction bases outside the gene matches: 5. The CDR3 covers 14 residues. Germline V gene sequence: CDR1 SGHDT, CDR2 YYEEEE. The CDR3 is CASSIQGARSPLHF. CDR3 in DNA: TGTGCCAGCAGCATACAGGGGGCGCGTTCACCCCTCCACTTT. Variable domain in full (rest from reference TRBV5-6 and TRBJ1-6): DAGVTQSPTHLIKTRGQQVTLRCSPKSGHDTVSWYQQALGQGPQFIFQYYEEEERQRGNFPDRFSGHQFPNYSSELNVNALLLGDSALYLCASSIQGARSPLHFGNGTRLTVT.

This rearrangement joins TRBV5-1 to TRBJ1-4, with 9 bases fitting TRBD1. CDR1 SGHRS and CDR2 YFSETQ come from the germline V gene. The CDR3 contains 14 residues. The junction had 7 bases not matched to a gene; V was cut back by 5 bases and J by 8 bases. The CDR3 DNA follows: TGCGCCAGCAGGCCGGGACAGGGTGGCGAAAAACTGTTTTTT. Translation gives CASRPGQGGEKLFF.

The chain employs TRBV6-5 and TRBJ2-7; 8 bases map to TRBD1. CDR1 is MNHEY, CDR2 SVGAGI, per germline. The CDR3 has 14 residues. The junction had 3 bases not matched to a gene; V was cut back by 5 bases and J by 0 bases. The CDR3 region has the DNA TGTGCCAGCAGTCCGGACAGGGTCTCCTACGAGCAGTACTTC. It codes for CASSPDRVSYEQYF.

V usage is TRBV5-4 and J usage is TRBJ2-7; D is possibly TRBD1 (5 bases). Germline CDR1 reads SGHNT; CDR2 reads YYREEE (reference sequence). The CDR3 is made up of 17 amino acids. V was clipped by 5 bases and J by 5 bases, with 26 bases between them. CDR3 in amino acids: CASSFPDSPSLLDEQYF. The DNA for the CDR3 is TGTGCCAGCAGTTTTCCAGACAGTCCGAGCCTCCTGGACGAGCAGTACTTC.

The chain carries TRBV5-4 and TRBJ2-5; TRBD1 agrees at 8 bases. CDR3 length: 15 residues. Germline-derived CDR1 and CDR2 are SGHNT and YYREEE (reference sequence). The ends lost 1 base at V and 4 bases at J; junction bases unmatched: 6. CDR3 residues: CASSLSLGQGETQYF. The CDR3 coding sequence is TGTGCCAGCAGCTTGTCCCTCGGACAGGGAGAGACCCAGTACTTC.

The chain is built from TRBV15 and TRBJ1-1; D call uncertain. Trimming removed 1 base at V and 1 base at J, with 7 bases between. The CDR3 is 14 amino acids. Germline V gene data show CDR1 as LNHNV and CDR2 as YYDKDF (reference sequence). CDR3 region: CATSRGLGNTEAFF. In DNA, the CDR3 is TGTGCCACCAGCAGAGGACTTGGGAACACTGAAGCTTTCTTT.

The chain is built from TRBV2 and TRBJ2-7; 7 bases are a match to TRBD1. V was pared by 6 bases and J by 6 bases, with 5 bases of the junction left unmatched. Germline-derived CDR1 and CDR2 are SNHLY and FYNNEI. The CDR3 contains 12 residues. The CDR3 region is CASRLDRAEQYF. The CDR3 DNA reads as TGTGCCAGCAGGCTTGACAGGGCCGAGCAGTACTTC.

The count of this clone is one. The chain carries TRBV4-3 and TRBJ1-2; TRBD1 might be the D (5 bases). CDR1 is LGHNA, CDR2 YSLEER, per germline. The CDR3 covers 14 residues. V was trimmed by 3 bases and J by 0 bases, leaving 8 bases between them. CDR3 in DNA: TGCGCCAGCAGCCATGGGGGGACTAACTATGGCTACACCTTC. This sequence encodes CASSHGGTNYGYTF.

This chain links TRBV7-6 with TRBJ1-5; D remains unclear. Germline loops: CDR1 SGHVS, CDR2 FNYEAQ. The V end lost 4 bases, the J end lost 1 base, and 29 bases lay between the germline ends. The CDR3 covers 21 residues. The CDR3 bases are TGTGCCAGCAGCTCCTCCCTTCCCACCCCATACCGGAAACAGAGCAATCAGCCCCAGCATTTT. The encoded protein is CASSSSLPTPYRKQSNQPQHF.

CDR3 protein: CASSLLGGRSRDQETQYF. Written as DNA, the CDR3 is TGTGCCAGCAGCTTGTTGGGGGGGCGGTCAAGAGACCAAGAGACCCAGTACTTC. The chain joins TRBV5-8 to TRBJ2-5; D might be TRBD2 (7 bases). V was trimmed by 1 base and J by 0 bases, leaving 19 bases between them. CDR1 and CDR2 from the germline V gene are SGHTS and YDEGEE. CDR3 length equals 18 residues.

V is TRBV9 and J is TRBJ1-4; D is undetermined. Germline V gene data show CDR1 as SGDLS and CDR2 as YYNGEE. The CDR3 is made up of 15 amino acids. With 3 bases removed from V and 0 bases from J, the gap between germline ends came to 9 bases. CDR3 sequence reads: CASSEQPTTNEKLFF. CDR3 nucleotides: TGTGCCAGCAGCGAACAGCCTACAACTAATGAAAAACTGTTTTTT.

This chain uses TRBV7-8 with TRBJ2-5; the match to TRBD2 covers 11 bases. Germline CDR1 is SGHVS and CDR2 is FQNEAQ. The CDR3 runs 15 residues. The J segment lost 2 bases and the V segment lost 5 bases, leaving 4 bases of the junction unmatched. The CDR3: CASSRGTSGQETQYF. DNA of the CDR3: TGTGCCAGCAGCCGGGGGACTAGCGGACAAGAGACCCAGTACTTC. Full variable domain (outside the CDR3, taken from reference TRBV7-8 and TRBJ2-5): GAGVSQSPRYKVAKRGQDVALRCDPISGHVSLFWYQQALGQGPEFLTYFQNEAQLDKSGLPSDRFFAERPEGSVSTLKIQRTQQEDSAVYLCASSRGTSGQETQYFGPGTRLLVL.

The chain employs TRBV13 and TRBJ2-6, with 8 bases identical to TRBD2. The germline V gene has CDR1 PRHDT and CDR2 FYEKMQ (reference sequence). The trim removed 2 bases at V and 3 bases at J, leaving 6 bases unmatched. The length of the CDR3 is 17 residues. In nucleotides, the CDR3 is TGTGCCAGCAGCTTAACGGGGGGGCCGGGTGGGGCCAACGTCCTGACTTTC. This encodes CASSLTGGPGGANVLTF.

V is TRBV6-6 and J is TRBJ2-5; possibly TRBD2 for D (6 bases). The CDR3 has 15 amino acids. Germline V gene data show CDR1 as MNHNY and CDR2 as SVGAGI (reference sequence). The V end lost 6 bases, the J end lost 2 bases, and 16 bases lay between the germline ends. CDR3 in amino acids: CASRTSFPPQETQYF. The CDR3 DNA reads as TGTGCCAGCAGGACTAGTTTTCCCCCACAAGAGACCCAGTACTTC.

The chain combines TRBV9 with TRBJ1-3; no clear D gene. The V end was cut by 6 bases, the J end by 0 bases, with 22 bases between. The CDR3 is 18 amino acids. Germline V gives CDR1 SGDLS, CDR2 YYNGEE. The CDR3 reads CASTVGVSVAHSGNTIYF. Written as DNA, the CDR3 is TGTGCCAGCACTGTCGGGGTCTCCGTCGCTCACTCTGGAAACACCATATATTTT.

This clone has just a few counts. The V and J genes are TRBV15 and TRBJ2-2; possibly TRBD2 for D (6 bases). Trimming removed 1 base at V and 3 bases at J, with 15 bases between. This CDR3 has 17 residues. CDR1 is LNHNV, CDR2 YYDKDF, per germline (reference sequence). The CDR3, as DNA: TGTGCCACCAGCAGAGGGAGGCAGGGAGGCGACACCGGGGAGCTGTTTTTT. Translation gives CATSRGRQGGDTGELFF.

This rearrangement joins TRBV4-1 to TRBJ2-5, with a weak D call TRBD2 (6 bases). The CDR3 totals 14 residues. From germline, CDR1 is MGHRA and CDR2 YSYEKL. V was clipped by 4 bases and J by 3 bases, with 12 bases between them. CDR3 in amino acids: CASSPRIAEETQYF. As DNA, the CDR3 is TGCGCCAGCAGCCCCCGGATAGCGGAAGAGACCCAGTACTTC.

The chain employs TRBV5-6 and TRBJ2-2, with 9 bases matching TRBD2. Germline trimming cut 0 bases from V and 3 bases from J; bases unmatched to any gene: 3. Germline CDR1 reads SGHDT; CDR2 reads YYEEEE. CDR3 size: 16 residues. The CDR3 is CASSLVRGGYTGELFF. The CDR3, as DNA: TGTGCCAGCAGCTTGGTGCGGGGGGGGTACACCGGGGAGCTGTTTTTT.

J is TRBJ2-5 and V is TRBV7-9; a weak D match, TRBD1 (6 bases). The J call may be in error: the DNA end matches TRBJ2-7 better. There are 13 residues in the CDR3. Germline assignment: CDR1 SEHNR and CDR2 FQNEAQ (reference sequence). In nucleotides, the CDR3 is TGTGCCAGCAGCTTCCGGGACAACTACGAGCAGTACTTC. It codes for CASSFRDNYEQYF.

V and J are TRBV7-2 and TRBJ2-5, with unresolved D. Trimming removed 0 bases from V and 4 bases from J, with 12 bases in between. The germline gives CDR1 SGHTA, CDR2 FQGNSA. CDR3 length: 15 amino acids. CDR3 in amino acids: CASSLASSGPETQYF. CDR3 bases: TGTGCCAGCAGCTTAGCATCTTCTGGGCCAGAGACCCAGTACTTC.

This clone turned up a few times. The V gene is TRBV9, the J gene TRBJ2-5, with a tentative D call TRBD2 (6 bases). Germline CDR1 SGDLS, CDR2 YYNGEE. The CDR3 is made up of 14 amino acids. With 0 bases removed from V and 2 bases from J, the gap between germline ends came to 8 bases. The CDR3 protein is CASSVGTIQETQYF. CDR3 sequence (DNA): TGTGCCAGCAGCGTAGGGACTATTCAAGAGACCCAGTACTTC. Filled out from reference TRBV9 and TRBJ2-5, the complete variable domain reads DSGVTQTPKHLITATGQRVTLRCSPRSGDLSVYWYQQSLDQGLQFLIQYYNGEERAKGNILERFSAQQFPDLHSELNLSSLELGDSALYFCASSVGTIQETQYFGPGTRLLVL.

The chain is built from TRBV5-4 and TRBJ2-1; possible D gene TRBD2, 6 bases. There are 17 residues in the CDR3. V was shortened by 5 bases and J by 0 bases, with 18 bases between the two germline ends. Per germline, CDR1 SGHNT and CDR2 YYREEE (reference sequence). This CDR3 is CASSRGRGDSSYNEQFF. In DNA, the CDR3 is TGTGCCAGCAGTCGGGGACGCGGGGATAGCTCCTACAATGAGCAGTTCTTC. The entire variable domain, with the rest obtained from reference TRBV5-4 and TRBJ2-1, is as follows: ETGVTQSPTHLIKTRGQQVTLRCSSQSGHNTVSWYQQALGQGPQFIFQYYREEENGRGNFPPRFSGLQFPNYSSELNVNALELDDSALYLCASSRGRGDSSYNEQFFGPGTRLTVL.

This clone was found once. CDR3 residues: CATIEETQYF. In DNA, the CDR3 is TGTGCCACCATTGAAGAGACCCAGTACTTC. The rearrangement uses TRBV27 and TRBJ2-5, with no clear D. This CDR3 is 10 amino acids long. The germline CDR1 and CDR2 sequences are MNHEY and SMNVEV (reference sequence). V lost 10 bases, J lost 3 bases, and 6 bases lay in between.

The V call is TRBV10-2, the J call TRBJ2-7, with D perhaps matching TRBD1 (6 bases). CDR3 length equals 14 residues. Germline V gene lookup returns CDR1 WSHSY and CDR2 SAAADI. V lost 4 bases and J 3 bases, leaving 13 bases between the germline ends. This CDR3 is CASSVAGVDYEQYF. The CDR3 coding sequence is TGCGCCAGCAGTGTTGCAGGGGTCGACTACGAGCAGTACTTC.

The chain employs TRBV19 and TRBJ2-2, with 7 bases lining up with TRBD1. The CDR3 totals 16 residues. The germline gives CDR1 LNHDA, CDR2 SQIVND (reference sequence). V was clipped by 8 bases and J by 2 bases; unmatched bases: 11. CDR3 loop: CASRRDSEPNTGELFF. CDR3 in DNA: TGTGCCAGTCGCCGGGACAGTGAACCCAACACCGGGGAGCTGTTTTTT.

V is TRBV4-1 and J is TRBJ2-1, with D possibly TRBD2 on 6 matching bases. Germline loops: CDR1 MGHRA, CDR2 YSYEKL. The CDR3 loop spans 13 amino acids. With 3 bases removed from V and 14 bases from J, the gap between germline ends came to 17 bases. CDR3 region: CASSHPGGEMKFF. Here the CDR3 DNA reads TGCGCCAGCAGCCACCCTGGAGGGGAAATGAAGTTCTTC.

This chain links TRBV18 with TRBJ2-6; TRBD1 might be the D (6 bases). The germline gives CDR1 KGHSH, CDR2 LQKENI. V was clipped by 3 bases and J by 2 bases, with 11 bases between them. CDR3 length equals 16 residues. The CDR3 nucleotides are TGTGCCAGCTCACCCCAAGGGGGTCCTGGGGCCAACGTCCTGACTTTC. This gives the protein CASSPQGGPGANVLTF.